This entry lists 24 T cell receptor beta chains sequenced from one sample in a study of blood T cells in healthy people across ages. The second PCR ran roughly 6 to 11 cycles with a sample-barcoded 5' primer and J-beta primers. TCRdb recomputed calls from the 5' RACE reads with MiXCR, one row per CDR3 protein. The table lists under 2 million distinct CDR3 sequences, roughly 32% of them singletons. The source material was blood. Receptor source: a woman aged 30 to 39 in good health.

In this sample, this clonotype turned up many times. The chain joins TRBV20-1 to TRBJ2-1, with 11 bases fitting TRBD1. With V trimmed by 4 bases and J by 7 bases, 6 bases remained unmatched. CDR1 and CDR2 from the germline V gene are DFQATT and SNEGSKA (reference sequence). The CDR3 has 14 residues. DNA of the CDR3: TGCAGTGCTATGGGACAGGGGGACTGGAATGAGCAGTTCTTC. This gives the protein CSAMGQGDWNEQFF.

This chain joins TRBV4-2 and TRBJ2-2; TRBD2 aligns across 9 bases. Germline CDR1 LGHNA, CDR2 YNFKEQ. The CDR3 totals 16 residues. V shed 3 bases, J shed 6 bases, and the junction held 8 bases outside the gene matches. The CDR3 is CASSHPLAGRSGELFF. For the CDR3, the DNA is TGTGCCAGCAGCCATCCTCTAGCGGGAAGATCCGGGGAGCTGTTTTTT.

This clonotype came up many times. The genes are TRBV29-1 and TRBJ2-7, with a possible D match to TRBD2 (5 bases). The V gene lost 4 bases and the J gene lost 0 bases, with 10 bases spanning the gap. The CDR3 has 13 residues. Germline V gene lookup returns CDR1 SQVTM and CDR2 ANQGSEA. This CDR3 is CSVGSELSYEQYF. For the CDR3, the DNA is TGCAGCGTTGGTAGCGAGCTCTCCTACGAGCAGTACTTC.

V gene TRBV20-1 combines with J gene TRBJ2-1; the match to TRBD2 covers 9 bases. The V segment lost 4 bases and the J segment 10 bases; nucleotides outside the gene matches: 8. The CDR3 contains 13 residues. Germline-derived CDR1 and CDR2 are DFQATT and SNEGSKA (reference sequence). In DNA, the CDR3 is TGCAGTGCTAACGACGAGCGGGGGGCCGAGCAGTTCTTC. This codes for CSANDERGAEQFF.

The chain employs TRBV6-1 and TRBJ2-3; 8 nucleotides agree with TRBD1. Germline CDR1 MNHNS, CDR2 SASEGT. V lost 6 bases to trimming and J lost 9 bases; unmatched junction nucleotides: 11. The CDR3 spans 14 residues. The CDR3, as DNA: TGTGCCAGCAGCTCGGGACAGGCCCGTGAGACGCAGTATTTT. Translation gives CASSSGQARETQYF.

V gene TRBV10-3 combines with J gene TRBJ2-1; no definite D call. The CDR3 covers 15 residues. Between the trimmed V and J ends, which lost 4 bases and 7 bases, there was a span of 17 bases. Per the germline V gene, CDR1 is ENHRY and CDR2 is SYGVKD. This chain's CDR3 is CAISATLAIVNEQFF. In DNA form, the CDR3 reads TGTGCCATCAGTGCCACCCTGGCGATAGTGAATGAGCAGTTCTTC.

This clonotype was seen a handful of times. The chain links TRBV10-3 to TRBJ2-7; TRBD1 aligns across 9 bases. With V trimmed by 2 bases and J by 4 bases, 6 bases remained unmatched. Germline V CDR1 and CDR2: ENHRY, SYGVKD. The CDR3 extends over 15 amino acids. In DNA, the CDR3 is TGTGCCATCAGTGAGAGACAGGGGGTCTTTTACGAGCAGTACTTC. Its translation: CAISERQGVFYEQYF.

The chain is built from TRBV6-5 and TRBJ1-1, with 7 bases matching TRBD1. The V gene end was trimmed by 2 bases and the J gene end by 4 bases; junction bases not matched to a gene: 10. The CDR3 spans 16 residues. Germline V gives CDR1 MNHEY, CDR2 SVGAGI. CDR3 sequence: CASSYHSQAGGTEAFF. The CDR3 DNA follows: TGTGCCAGCAGTTACCACTCCCAGGCAGGGGGCACTGAAGCTTTCTTT.

This clonotype came up many times. The genes are TRBV10-3 and TRBJ2-3; a weak D match, TRBD2 (6 bases). The V and J ends lost 7 bases and 1 base respectively, with 15 bases between them. Germline CDR1 ENHRY, CDR2 SYGVKD. The CDR3 runs 15 residues. In DNA form, the CDR3 reads TGTGCCATCACTCCTCAGACGGGGGGCACAGATACGCAGTATTTT. Its protein is CAITPQTGGTDTQYF.

This chain uses TRBV7-3 with TRBJ2-3, with TRBD2 matching 10 bases. The junction had 13 bases not matched to a gene; V was cut back by 5 bases and J by 5 bases. The V gene's germline CDR1 is SGHTA and CDR2 FQGTGA. The CDR3 length is 17 residues. The CDR3 reads CASSPKGERGGGDTQYF. In DNA, the CDR3 is TGTGCCAGCAGCCCTAAGGGGGAGCGGGGGGGCGGAGATACGCAGTATTTT.

The sample holds a few counts of this clonotype. The J gene is TRBJ2-7, the V gene TRBV4-1; the match to TRBD1 covers 7 bases. Germline loops: CDR1 MGHRA, CDR2 YSYEKL. This CDR3 has 15 amino acids. V shed 2 bases, J shed 0 bases, and the junction held 4 bases outside the gene matches. The CDR3, as DNA: TGCGCCAGCAGCCAACCGGGACAGAACTCCTACGAGCAGTACTTC. Its protein product is CASSQPGQNSYEQYF.

The chain uses TRBV4-2 and TRBJ2-1; D ambiguous. V lost 0 bases to trimming and J lost 4 bases, with 13 bases between them. The CDR3 has 16 amino acids. Germline assignment: CDR1 LGHNA and CDR2 YNFKEQ. This chain's CDR3 is CASSQDLTASYNEQFF. CDR3 nucleotide sequence: TGTGCCAGCAGCCAAGATTTAACAGCGTCATACAATGAGCAGTTCTTC.

DNA of the CDR3: TGCGCCAGCGGCCTAGACAGCGTCTATGGCTACACCTTC. Its protein product is CASGLDSVYGYTF. The rearrangement uses TRBV5-1 and TRBJ1-2, with TRBD1 as a possible D gene (5 bases). Deletions cut 7 bases from V and 4 bases from J, with 14 bases between. Germline V CDR1 and CDR2: SGHRS, YFSETQ. The CDR3 runs to 13 residues.

This clonotype came up once. The junction and the germline gene differ at one end; a read error may be behind it. This rearrangement joins TRBV6-2 or TRBV6-3 to TRBJ1-4; tentative D call: TRBD1 (6 bases). Germline V gene data show CDR1 as MNHEY and CDR2 as SVGEGT. This CDR3 is 16 amino acids long. The CDR3 sequence: CDSSYSPTGLSEKLFF. CDR3 in DNA: TGTGACAGCAGTTACTCTCCCACAGGGTTGAGTGAAAAACTGTTTTTT.

This chain connects TRBV20-1 to TRBJ1-2; no clear D gene. CDR3 length: 12 residues. Germline loops: CDR1 DFQATT, CDR2 SNEGSKA (reference sequence). Trimming left V 6 bases short and J 8 bases short, with 16 bases between. The CDR3 region is CSAITVTGGYTF. The CDR3 coding sequence is TGCAGTGCCATAACGGTGACTGGAGGCTACACCTTC.

The chain has TRBV20-1 and TRBJ2-7; D gene unclear. CDR3 length: 12 amino acids. Germline V CDR1 and CDR2: DFQATT, SNEGSKA (reference sequence). Between the trimmed V and J ends, which lost 3 bases and 6 bases, there was a span of 12 bases. The CDR3 loop is CSARGQSVEQYF. The CDR3 DNA is TGCAGTGCTAGGGGTCAGTCCGTCGAGCAGTACTTC.

This clonotype was seen repeatedly, ten times or more. The rearrangement uses TRBV10-3 and TRBJ2-3, with D possibly matching TRBD1 (5 bases). V was pared by 2 bases and J by 0 bases, with 9 bases between. Germline assignment: CDR1 ENHRY and CDR2 SYGVKD. The CDR3 contains 15 residues. The CDR3 nucleotides are TGTGCCATCAGTGAGACTGACAGCAGCACAGATACGCAGTATTTT. It specifies CAISETDSSTDTQYF.

The V gene is TRBV6-5, the J gene TRBJ1-6, with D unclear. The CDR3 contains 18 residues. The ends were cut back, 0 bases at V and 0 bases at J, with 12 bases in the middle. Germline loops: CDR1 MNHEY, CDR2 SVGAGI. CDR3 DNA sequence: TGTGCCAGCAGTTACTCGCACCGCCCGAGCTCCTATAATTCACCCCTCCACTTT. It yields the protein CASSYSHRPSSYNSPLHF.

Only a few counts were recorded for this clonotype. The chain links TRBV7-2 to TRBJ2-1; 11 bases agree with TRBD2. The germline V gene has CDR1 SGHTA and CDR2 FQGNSA. V shed 0 bases, J shed 4 bases, and the junction held 8 bases outside the gene matches. The CDR3 extends over 18 amino acids. CDR3 sequence reads: CASSLATSGTSAYNEQFF. The DNA for the CDR3 is TGTGCCAGCAGCTTAGCGACTAGCGGGACGTCCGCGTACAATGAGCAGTTCTTC.

This clonotype has just a few counts. V usage is TRBV20-1 and J usage is TRBJ2-3; 9 bases map to TRBD2. The CDR3 sequence is 14 residues long. In germline, CDR1 is DFQATT, CDR2 SNEGSKA (reference sequence). The CDR3 reads CSARRGGTTDTQYF. The CDR3 DNA follows: TGCAGCGCCCGGCGGGGGGGAACCACAGATACGCAGTATTTT.

In its sample, this clonotype was seen a few times. The chain has TRBV15 and TRBJ2-4; 7 bases are shared with TRBD1. The J call may be incorrect, as the DNA end agrees better with TRBJ2-7. This CDR3 spans 13 amino acids. Germline CDR1 is LNHNV and CDR2 is YYDKDF (reference sequence). The CDR3 loop reads CATSADRADEQYF. CDR3 nucleotides: TGTGCCACCAGCGCCGACAGGGCTGACGAGCAGTACTTC.

In nucleotides, the CDR3 is TGTGCCAGCAGTGAGATCGTAGGGGGAAAGCAGTTCTTC. Amino acids: CASSEIVGGKQFF. V and J are TRBV2 and TRBJ2-1, with a tentative D call TRBD1 (6 bases). This CDR3 region has 13 residues. Trimming left V 3 bases short and J 11 bases short, with 14 bases between. Germline assignment: CDR1 SNHLY and CDR2 FYNNEI.

This clonotype showed up just once. This chain links TRBV11-2 with TRBJ2-2; D call uncertain. Trimming removed 1 base from V and 3 bases from J, with 9 bases in between. CDR3 size: 15 residues. The V gene's germline CDR1 is SGHAT and CDR2 FQNNGV. The CDR3 loop reads CASSLGQLDTGELFF. CDR3 nucleotide sequence: TGTGCCAGCAGCTTAGGGCAGCTGGACACCGGGGAGCTGTTTTTT.

This clonotype has only a few counts. J is TRBJ2-3 and V is TRBV18; TRBD1 might be the D (5 bases). This CDR3 region has 16 residues. Germline CDR1 reads KGHSH; CDR2 reads LQKENI. The ends were cut back, 1 base at V and 0 bases at J, with 11 bases in the middle. DNA for the CDR3: TGTGCCAGCTCACCACTCAGGGCCGGTAGCACAGATACGCAGTATTTT. Amino acids: CASSPLRAGSTDTQYF.